This is a list of T cell receptor beta chains from one sample in a study of T-cell reconstitution after alpha-beta-depleted transplantation in children. A single record per CDR3 protein comes from TCRdb applying MiXCR to the PCR reads. The table shows over 550,000 distinct CDR3 sequences, with 10% to 13% occurring only once. Material: PBMCs from the stem cell graft donor, obtained from the stem cell graft. These receptors were collected from a human donor who donated a stem cell graft to a child with acute myeloid leukemia. CDR3s include the opening cysteine and the closing phenylalanine or tryptophan. A D gene is named only where the DNA matches it firmly. Where a row states a size, it is once, few, many or the class of an expanded clone; other rows omit it.

j_gene	d_gene	v_gene	abundance	CDR3aa	CDR3nt
TRBJ1-3	NA	TRBV14	NA	CASSQDPGVRAGNTIYF	TGTGCCAGCAGCCAAGATCCGGGGGTGAGAGCTGGAAACACCATATATTTT
TRBJ2-1	NA	TRBV3-1	NA	CASSLNLEQFF	TGTGCCAGCAGCCTAAACCTGGAGCAGTTCTTC
TRBJ2-3	NA	TRBV20-1	many	CSARDFGDTQYF	TGCAGTGCTAGGGATTTTGGGGATACGCAGTATTTT
TRBJ1-1	TRBD1	TRBV20-1	NA	CSAKLPQGGEAFF	TGCAGTGCTAAACTTCCACAGGGGGGGGAAGCTTTCTTT
TRBJ2-1	NA	TRBV2	NA	CAISRLSGSGSRYNEQFF	TGTGCCATCAGCCGACTCTCCGGGAGCGGTAGTAGGTACAATGAGCAGTTCTTC
TRBJ2-1	NA	TRBV29-1	few	CSAKGGTGYNEQFF	TGCAGCGCAAAAGGGGGGACTGGCTACAATGAGCAGTTCTTC
TRBJ2-2	TRBD1	TRBV28	many	CASSWRDRGYTGELFF	TGTGCCAGCAGCTGGAGGGACAGGGGCTACACCGGGGAGCTGTTTTTT
TRBJ2-4	NA	TRBV9	few	CASVSNEVAKNIQYF	TGTGCCAGTGTCTCAAACGAGGTGGCCAAAAACATTCAGTACTTC
TRBJ2-3	NA	TRBV24-1	few	CAIEGLDTQYF	TGTGCCATCGAGGGACTTGATACGCAGTATTTT
TRBJ2-1	NA	TRBV7-2	few	CASSLMAGTYNEQFF	TGTGCCAGCAGCTTAATGGCGGGGACCTACAATGAGCAGTTCTTC
TRBJ2-1	TRBD1	TRBV7-3	NA	CASSPRQGGYNEQFF	TGTGCCAGCAGTCCACGACAGGGGGGCTACAATGAGCAGTTCTTC
TRBJ2-5	NA	TRBV28	NA	CASTLGAGSSETQYF	TGTGCCAGCACCTTGGGGGCAGGGAGTAGCGAGACCCAGTACTTC
TRBJ2-3	TRBD1	TRBV27	once	CASSLRQGAKIF	TGTGCCAGCAGTTTACGACAGGGGGCGAAAATTTTT
TRBJ2-3	NA	TRBV6-5	NA	CASSYAVGLEPYF	TGTGCCAGCAGTTACGCAGTAGGCCTAGAACCGTATTTT
TRBJ2-5	TRBD2	TRBV7-9	many	CASSGPRTSIREETQYF	TGTGCCAGCAGCGGACCTAGGACTAGTATTCGGGAAGAGACCCAGTACTTC
TRBJ1-1	NA	TRBV5-1	many	CASSLQQGGGNTEAFF	TGCGCCAGCAGCTTGCAACAAGGGGGTGGGAACACTGAAGCTTTCTTT
TRBJ2-1	TRBD2	TRBV12-3/TRBV12-4	NA	CASRLAGPGYEQFF	TGTGCCAGCAGACTAGCGGGCCCTGGGTATGAGCAGTTCTTC
TRBJ2-7	TRBD2	TRBV4-3	many	CASSQYRLAGDEQYF	TGCGCCAGCAGCCAATACCGACTAGCGGGAGACGAGCAGTACTTC
TRBJ2-3	NA	TRBV6-1	many	CASTEPGVDTQYF	TGTGCCAGCACAGAGCCAGGAGTAGATACGCAGTATTTT
TRBJ1-3	NA	TRBV20-1	NA	CSARPNRETGNTIYF	TGCAGTGCTAGACCAAACAGGGAGACTGGAAACACCATATATTTT
TRBJ2-5	TRBD1	TRBV20-1	few	CSAPHPRAGGGMEETQYF	TGCAGTGCTCCCCACCCCCGGGCAGGGGGCGGGATGGAGGAGACCCAGTACTTC
TRBJ2-7	NA	TRBV10-3	few	CAISGSRYEQYF	TGTGCCATCAGTGGAAGTCGCTACGAGCAGTACTTC
TRBJ2-2	NA	TRBV2	few	CASEGQGGNTGELFF	TGTGCCAGCGAAGGGCAGGGCGGGAACACCGGGGAGCTGTTTTTT
TRBJ1-1	NA	TRBV28	few	CASRLGGGTEAFF	TGTGCCAGCAGGTTAGGGGGGGGCACTGAAGCTTTCTTT
TRBJ2-7	NA	TRBV27	few	CASSLSAGPYSYEQYF	TGTGCCAGCAGTTTATCTGCGGGGCCATACTCCTACGAGCAGTACTTC
TRBJ2-7	NA	TRBV18	many	CASSALGYEQYF	TGTGCCAGCTCAGCCCTAGGCTACGAGCAGTACTTC